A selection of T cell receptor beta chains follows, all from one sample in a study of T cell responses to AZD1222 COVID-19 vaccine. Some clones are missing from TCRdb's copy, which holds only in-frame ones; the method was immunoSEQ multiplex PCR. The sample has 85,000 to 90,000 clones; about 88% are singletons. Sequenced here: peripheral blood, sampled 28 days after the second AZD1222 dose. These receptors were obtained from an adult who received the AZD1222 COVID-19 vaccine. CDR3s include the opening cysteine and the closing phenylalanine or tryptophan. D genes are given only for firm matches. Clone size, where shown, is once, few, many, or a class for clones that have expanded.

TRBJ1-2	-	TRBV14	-	CASSSGDYGYTF	TGTGCCAGCAGCTCTGGGGACTATGGCTACACCTTC
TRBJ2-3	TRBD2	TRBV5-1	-	CASSLGLAGGQDTQYF	TGCGCCAGCAGCTTGGGACTAGCGGGGGGACAAGATACGCAGTATTTT
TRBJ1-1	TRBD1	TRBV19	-	CASSIVDRGHTNTEAFF	TGTGCCAGTAGTATAGTGGACAGGGGTCATACGAACACTGAAGCTTTCTTT
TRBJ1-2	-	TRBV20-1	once	CSASSGRANYGYTF	TGCAGTGCTAGTAGTGGCAGGGCTAACTATGGCTACACCTTC
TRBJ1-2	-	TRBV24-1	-	CATSDVDGYTF	TGTGCCACCAGTGACGTTGATGGCTACACCTTC
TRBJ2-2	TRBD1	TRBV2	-	CASSEGTGIGGELFF	TGTGCCAGCAGTGAAGGGACAGGGATAGGCGGGGAGCTGTTTTTT
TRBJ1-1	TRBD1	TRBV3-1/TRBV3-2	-	CASSRTGGQTEAFF	TGTGCCAGCAGCCGGACAGGGGGCCAAACTGAAGCTTTCTTT
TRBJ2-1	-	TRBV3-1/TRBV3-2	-	CASSWSSAYNEQFF	TGTGCCAGCAGCTGGTCTAGCGCCTACAATGAGCAGTTCTTC
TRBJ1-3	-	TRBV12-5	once	CASGLPTGIGGNTIYF	TGTGCTAGTGGTTTGCCAACGGGGATAGGTGGAAACACCATATATTTT
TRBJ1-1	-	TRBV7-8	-	CASSRDGLNTEAFF	TGTGCCAGCAGCCGAGACGGATTAAACACTGAAGCTTTCTTT
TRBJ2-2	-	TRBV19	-	CASSRGSTTGELFF	TGTGCCAGTAGTAGGGGAAGCACCACCGGGGAGCTGTTTTTT
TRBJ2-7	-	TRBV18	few	CASSSSGLRMGSYEQYF	TGTGCCAGCTCATCGTCAGGCCTACGCATGGGGTCCTACGAGCAGTACTTC
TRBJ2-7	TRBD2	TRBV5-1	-	CASSWRGDEQYF	TGCGCCAGCAGCTGGCGGGGGGACGAGCAGTACTTC
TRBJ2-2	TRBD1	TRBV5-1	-	CASTLRTGANTGELFF	TGCGCCAGCACTCTCAGGACAGGGGCGAACACCGGGGAGCTGTTTTTT
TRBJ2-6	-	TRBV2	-	CASSAGFSGANVLTF	TGTGCCAGCAGTGCAGGGTTTTCTGGGGCCAACGTCCTGACTTTC
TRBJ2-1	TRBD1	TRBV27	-	CASSPDRVRNEQFF	TGTGCCAGCAGCCCGGACAGGGTAAGGAATGAGCAGTTCTTC
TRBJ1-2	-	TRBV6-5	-	CASTTGGEGYGYTF	TGTGCCAGCACCACCGGGGGGGAGGGCTATGGCTACACCTTC
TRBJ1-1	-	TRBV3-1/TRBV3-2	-	CASSQSLIKNTEAFF	TGTGCCAGCAGCCAATCTTTGATTAAGAACACTGAAGCTTTCTTT
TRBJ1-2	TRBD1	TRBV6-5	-	CASRQGARNYGYTF	TGTGCCAGCAGGCAGGGGGCGCGTAACTATGGCTACACCTTC
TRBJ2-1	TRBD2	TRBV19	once	CATGTSGGSGEQFF	TGTGCCACCGGGACTAGCGGGGGGAGTGGTGAGCAGTTCTTC
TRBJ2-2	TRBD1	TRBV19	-	CASSIRGQGFGTGELFF	TGTGCCAGTAGTATCCGCGGACAGGGGTTCGGCACCGGGGAGCTGTTTTTT
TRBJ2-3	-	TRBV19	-	CASSIDRTDTQYF	TGTGCCAGTAGTATAGACAGAACAGATACGCAGTATTTT
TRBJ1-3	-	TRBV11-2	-	CASSPRQQRGNTIYF	TGTGCCAGCAGCCCCAGACAGCAGAGGGGAAACACCATATATTTT
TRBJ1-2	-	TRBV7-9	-	CASSLDPPGMNYGYTF	TGTGCCAGCAGCTTAGACCCCCCAGGGATGAACTATGGCTACACCTTC
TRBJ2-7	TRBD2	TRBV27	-	CASSLAGVQSYEQYF	TGTGCCAGCAGCCTAGCGGGGGTTCAATCCTACGAGCAGTACTTC
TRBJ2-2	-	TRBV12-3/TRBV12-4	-	CASSSYTAGELFF	TGTGCCAGCAGTTCCTACACGGCCGGGGAGCTGTTTTTT
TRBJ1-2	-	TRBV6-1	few	CASSDRGYYGYTF	TGTGCCAGCAGTGACAGGGGTTACTATGGCTACACCTTC
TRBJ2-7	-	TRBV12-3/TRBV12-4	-	CASRLDYREQYF	TGTGCCAGCAGGCTAGATTACAGAGAGCAGTACTTC
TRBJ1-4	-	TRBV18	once	CASSEREKLFF	TGTGCCAGCTCCGAGCGTGAAAAACTGTTTTTT
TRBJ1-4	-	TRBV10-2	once	CASSLAGGEKLFF	TGCGCCAGCAGTCTAGCGGGTGGAGAAAAACTGTTTTTT
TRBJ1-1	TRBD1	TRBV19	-	CASSPGQGKTGTEAFF	TGTGCCAGTAGTCCGGGACAGGGCAAAACGGGAACTGAAGCTTTCTTT
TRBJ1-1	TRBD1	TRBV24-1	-	CATSAVGGSEAFF	TGTGCCACCAGTGCGGTAGGGGGCTCTGAAGCTTTCTTT
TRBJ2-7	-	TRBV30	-	CAWSADLTGRIKF	TGTGCCTGGAGTGCAGACCTTACGGGACGGATTAAGTTC
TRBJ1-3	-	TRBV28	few	CATLQGVGNTIYF	TGTGCCACCCTCCAAGGCGTTGGAAACACCATATATTTT
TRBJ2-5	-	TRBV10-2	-	CASSELVVGETQYF	TGCGCCAGCAGTGAGCTAGTAGTTGGTGAGACCCAGTACTTC
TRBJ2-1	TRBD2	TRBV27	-	CASSPHPLGVSGGYNEQFF	TGTGCCAGCAGTCCACACCCCTTAGGGGTGAGCGGGGGTTACAATGAGCAGTTCTTC
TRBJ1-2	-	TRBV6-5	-	CASSPGPSVGYTF	TGTGCCAGCAGCCCCGGACCCTCCGTAGGCTACACCTTC